This T cell receptor beta chain is from a study of response to subunit inactivated influenza vaccine. Broader study findings: With each seasonal influenza vaccination, the authors suggested, few new T cells are recruited.

Germline CDR1 SGHDT, CDR2 YYEEEE. The V gene lost 4 bases and the J gene lost 10 bases, with 11 bases spanning the gap. The CDR3 extends over 11 amino acids. TCRdb passed the RT-PCR reads through MiXCR, listing each CDR3 protein once. The sample lists fewer than 400,000 distinct CDR3 sequences, about a fifth occurring once. A word on this clonotype: Its antigen is not known.

The rearrangement uses TRBV5-6 and TRBJ2-5; D unclear. The TCR was taken from a man aged 50-75 years who received an inactivated influenza vaccine. Sequenced here: PBMCs from blood, sampled about 19 months after vaccination. CDR3 amino acids: CASSRLMDQYF. CDR3 nucleotides: TGTGCCAGCAGCCGACTTATGGACCAGTACTTC.